Following are 13 T cell receptor beta chains from one sample sequenced in a study of blood T cell repertoires in COVID-19. Libraries were prepared by immunoSEQ multiplex PCR; TCRdb keeps only in-frame clonotypes and omits some of them. The data contain some 170,000 clones, roughly 80% of them singletons. The sequencing sample was made of peripheral blood. The receptors originated from a woman in her seventies with acute or convalescent COVID-19.

The chain carries TRBV19 and TRBJ2-1, with D tentatively TRBD2 (5 bases). Trimming shortened V by 6 bases and J by 0 bases, and 18 bases separated the two germline ends. Germline CDR1 reads LNHDA; CDR2 reads SQIVND (reference sequence). CDR3 length: 17 amino acids. The CDR3: CASSPIPVLDSYNEQFF. CDR3 DNA sequence: TGTGCCAGTAGCCCCATACCCGTACTAGACTCCTACAATGAGCAGTTCTTC.

The rearrangement joins TRBV10-1 to TRBJ2-7, with no clear D. The V and J ends lost 0 bases and 4 bases respectively, with 7 bases between them. The CDR3 has 13 amino acids. Germline-derived CDR1 and CDR2 are WNHNN and SYGVQD (reference sequence). This CDR3 reads CASSESGVYEQYF. DNA of the CDR3: TGCGCCAGCAGTGAGTCGGGCGTATACGAGCAGTACTTC.

This clone has only one observation. The V call is TRBV3-1 (or the pseudogene TRBV3-2), the J call TRBJ2-3; D uncertain. Trimming took 1 base from V and 2 from J, leaving 16 bases between them. Germline V lookup: CDR1 LGHDT, CDR2 YNNKEL (reference sequence). This CDR3 has 17 residues. In nucleotides, the CDR3 is TGTGCCAGCAGCCAAGGATTTTTTGGCAGATCCACAGATACGCAGTATTTT. Translation gives CASSQGFFGRSTDTQYF.

This clone was seen a single time. The chain has TRBV5-1 and TRBJ2-2, with a weak D call TRBD1 (5 bases). Germline V gives CDR1 SGHRS, CDR2 YFSETQ. The CDR3 spans 14 residues. V shed 4 bases and J shed 5 bases, with 12 bases lying between them. CDR3 in DNA: TGCGCCAGCAGCGCAGGGTTGAGGACCGGGGAGCTGTTTTTT. Residues: CASSAGLRTGELFF.

This clone has just a few counts. V usage is TRBV5-6 and J usage is TRBJ1-6, with a possible D match to TRBD1 (5 bases). The CDR3 consists of 14 residues. From germline, CDR1 is SGHDT and CDR2 YYEEEE. V was trimmed by 2 bases and J by 6 bases, leaving 9 bases between them. The CDR3 DNA sequence: TGTGCCAGCAGCTTCAGGGAGGGTAATTCACCCCTCCACTTT. Its protein is CASSFREGNSPLHF.

This chain links TRBV7-2 with TRBJ1-6; D might be TRBD1 (6 bases). V was pared by 1 base and J by 11 bases, with 12 bases between. This CDR3 has 14 residues. The germline V gene encodes CDR1 SGHTA and CDR2 FQGNSA. The CDR3 DNA reads TGTGCCAGCAGCTTAGGACAGGCCTTTACACCCCTCCACTTT. This gives the protein CASSLGQAFTPLHF.

This sequence joins TRBV6-5 and TRBJ1-3; D may be TRBD1 (5 bases). The germline CDR1 and CDR2 sequences are MNHEY and SVGAGI. The CDR3 runs 14 residues. V dropped 7 bases and J dropped 1 base, with 11 bases sitting between them. CDR3 sequence reads: CASTIDSSGNTIYF. CDR3 nucleotide sequence: TGTGCCAGCACCATCGACAGTTCTGGAAACACCATATATTTT.

This clone was detected a few times. The chain is built from TRBV6-2 or TRBV6-3 and TRBJ1-6, with a possible D match to TRBD1 (5 bases). The CDR3 sequence is 15 residues long. Germline CDR1 reads MNHEY; CDR2 reads SVGEGT. Trimming shortened V by 5 bases and J by 7 bases, and 15 bases separated the two germline ends. The CDR3 sequence: CASSQPRRGNSPLHF. CDR3 DNA: TGTGCCAGCAGTCAGCCCCGGCGGGGGAATTCACCCCTCCACTTT.

The chain employs TRBV14 and TRBJ1-4, with 9 bases lining up with TRBD1. The CDR3 extends over 17 amino acids. Trimming at V came to 8 bases and at J to 4 bases, leaving 14 bases not matched to a gene. Germline V gene lookup returns CDR1 SGHDN and CDR2 FVKESK. In DNA, the CDR3 is TGTGCCAGCCTTATTTGGGACAGGGTTGTCGGTAATGAAAAACTGTTTTTT. Translated: CASLIWDRVVGNEKLFF.

This clone was detected only once. The chain has TRBV30 and TRBJ1-6, with TRBD1 identical over 8 bases. The CDR3 contains 13 residues. Germline V CDR1 and CDR2: GTSNPN, SVGIG (reference sequence). The J segment lost 6 bases and the V segment lost 4 bases, leaving 2 bases of the junction unmatched. CDR3 nucleotide sequence: TGTGCCTGGAAGGACAGGGCTAATTCACCCCTCCACTTT. As protein: CAWKDRANSPLHF.

The chain recombines TRBV5-4 with TRBJ1-3; D gene ambiguous. This CDR3 spans 17 amino acids. The V gene's germline CDR1 is SGHNT and CDR2 YYREEE (reference sequence). The ends were cut back, 1 base at V and 2 bases at J, with 16 bases in the middle. CDR3 sequence: CASSLFSARETGNTIYF. Here the CDR3 DNA reads TGTGCCAGCAGCTTGTTTTCCGCCCGGGAAACTGGAAACACCATATATTTT.

The chain combines TRBV27 with TRBJ2-2; 8 bases fit TRBD2. Unmatched junction bases numbered 6, after V lost 6 bases and J lost 3 bases. The length of the CDR3 is 15 residues. The germline gives CDR1 MNHEY, CDR2 SMNVEV (reference sequence). CDR3 residues: CASRHPGGDTGELFF. The CDR3 nucleotides read TGTGCCAGCAGGCACCCGGGGGGGGACACCGGGGAGCTGTTTTTT.

J is TRBJ1-1 and V is TRBV14; D is undetermined. V lost 4 bases and J 5 bases, leaving 14 bases between the germline ends. Germline V CDR1 and CDR2: SGHDN, FVKESK. The CDR3 has 14 residues. The CDR3 protein is CASSPVWQRTEAFF. The CDR3 nucleotides read TGTGCCAGCAGCCCGGTATGGCAGCGGACTGAAGCTTTCTTT.